What follows are 18 T cell receptor beta chains derived from one specimen sequenced in a study of blood T cell repertoires in COVID-19. The repertoire was sequenced with immunoSEQ multiplex PCR; TCRdb's copy has only in-frame clones and lacks some. Found here are 100,000 to 150,000 clones, approximately 81% of them singletons; the top ten hold around an eighth. Input material: peripheral blood. The receptors derive from a woman between 25 and 40 years old who had recovered from COVID-19.

The chain combines TRBV6-5 with TRBJ2-5, with D possibly TRBD2 on 6 matching bases. There are 15 residues in the CDR3. The ends were cut back, 5 bases at V and 4 bases at J, with 17 bases in the middle. CDR1 MNHEY and CDR2 SVGAGI come from the germline V gene. The CDR3 spells CASSPGDLVGETQYF. CDR3 DNA: TGTGCCAGCAGTCCGGGAGACCTTGTGGGAGAGACCCAGTACTTC.

This sequence joins TRBV18 and TRBJ1-2; 7 nucleotides match TRBD1. V lost 3 bases, J lost 1 base, and 2 bases stayed unmatched. This CDR3 comprises 14 residues. CDR1 KGHSH and CDR2 LQKENI come from the germline V gene. DNA of the CDR3: TGTGCCAGCTCACCCACAGGGGATAACTATGGCTACACCTTC. Translating gives CASSPTGDNYGYTF.

This chain joins TRBV27 and TRBJ1-2, with a possible D match to TRBD1 (5 bases). CDR1 is MNHEY, CDR2 SMNVEV, per germline (reference sequence). This CDR3 has 14 residues. V lost 6 bases, J lost 1 base, and 12 bases lay in between. CDR3 nucleotides: TGTGCCAGCAGCCGAATTGACAGTAACTATGGCTACACCTTC. Its translation is CASSRIDSNYGYTF.

The V call is TRBV19, the J call TRBJ2-6; 8 bases are a match to TRBD1. V lost 6 bases to trimming and J lost 2 bases; unmatched junction nucleotides: 3. Germline CDR1 is LNHDA and CDR2 is SQIVND (reference sequence). This CDR3 spans 15 amino acids. CDR3 in amino acids: CASRTGAAGANVLTF. The CDR3 DNA follows: TGTGCCAGTAGGACAGGGGCGGCTGGGGCCAACGTCCTGACTTTC. The whole variable domain, filled in from reference TRBV19 and TRBJ2-6, reads DGGITQSPKYLFRKEGQNVTLSCEQNLNHDAMYWYRQDPGQGLRLIYYSQIVNDFQKGDIAEGYSVSREKKESFPLTVTSAQKNPTAFYLCASRTGAAGANVLTFGAGSRLTVL.

The chain has TRBV6-5 and TRBJ1-1; 9 bases match TRBD1. J gave up 6 bases and V 2 bases, and 7 bases lay outside the gene matches. The CDR3 sequence is 15 residues long. Germline CDR1 and CDR2: MNHEY and SVGAGI. CDR3 sequence (DNA): TGTGCCAGCAGTTACGGAGGACAGGGGCGGTCTGAAGCTTTCTTT. Its protein is CASSYGGQGRSEAFF.

CDR3 in amino acids: CASSWQGHEKLFF. CDR3 nucleotides: TGTGCCAGCAGCTGGCAGGGGCACGAAAAACTGTTTTTT. The V and J genes are TRBV3-1 (or the pseudogene TRBV3-2) and TRBJ1-4; possible D gene TRBD1, 6 bases. The germline gives CDR1 LGHDT, CDR2 YNNKEL (reference sequence). Trimming removed 5 bases from V and 8 bases from J, with 12 bases in between. This CDR3 has 13 residues.

J is TRBJ2-5 and V is TRBV6-2 or TRBV6-3; 8 bases align to TRBD2. CDR1 is MNHEY and CDR2 is SVGEGT in the germline V gene. This CDR3 has 15 residues. V lost 6 bases and J lost 5; bases outside the gene matches: 11. The CDR3 loop reads CASSHQTGGMETQYF. In DNA, the CDR3 is TGTGCCAGCAGCCATCAGACGGGGGGGATGGAGACCCAGTACTTC.

The chain joins TRBV19 to TRBJ2-7, with a weak D call TRBD1 (6 bases). CDR1 and CDR2 (germline): LNHDA, SQIVND (reference sequence). The CDR3 contains 14 residues. V was clipped by 5 bases and J by 6 bases, with 17 bases between them. The CDR3 sequence: CASSHPGDLGEQYF. The CDR3 nucleotides are TGTGCCAGTAGTCATCCAGGGGACCTAGGCGAGCAGTACTTC.

This chain joins TRBV11-2 and TRBJ2-1; TRBD2 aligns across 12 bases. J was trimmed by 8 bases and V by 0 bases; bases with no gene match: 8. Germline loops: CDR1 SGHAT, CDR2 FQNNGV. This CDR3 is 17 amino acids long. The CDR3 sequence is CASSLEPSGRALDEQFF. In nucleotides, the CDR3 is TGTGCCAGCAGCTTAGAACCTAGCGGGAGGGCCCTGGATGAGCAGTTCTTC.

This chain links TRBV29-1 with TRBJ1-1; TRBD1 matches 8 bases. CDR3 length: 14 amino acids. V shed 3 bases and J 5 bases; nucleotides not matched to a gene: 8. Germline V gene sequence: CDR1 SQVTM, CDR2 ANQGSEA. CDR3 amino acids: CSVDSQGVKTEAFF. Here the CDR3 DNA reads TGCAGCGTTGACTCACAGGGGGTAAAGACTGAAGCTTTCTTT.

V usage is TRBV29-1 and J usage is TRBJ1-4, with D uncertain. This CDR3 contains 14 residues. Trimming stripped 0 bases from V and 7 bases from J, with 12 bases between. Looked up from germline, CDR1 is SQVTM and CDR2 is ANQGSEA. Here the CDR3 reads CSVEERGGGEKLFF. The CDR3 bases are TGCAGCGTTGAAGAGCGGGGTGGCGGTGAAAAACTGTTTTTT. The full variable domain, in which reference TRBV29-1 and TRBJ1-4 provide the parts outside the CDR3, is SAVISQKPSRDICQRGTSLTIQCQVDSQVTMMFWYRQQPGQSLTLIATANQGSEATYESGFVIDKFPISRPNLTFSTLTVSNMSPEDSSIYLCSVEERGGGEKLFFGSGTQLSVL.

The sample holds a few counts of this clone. The V and J genes are TRBV7-9 and TRBJ2-7; 10 bases fit TRBD2. Germline CDR1 and CDR2: SEHNR and FQNEAQ (reference sequence). The CDR3 totals 15 residues. V was clipped by 1 base and J by 13 bases; unmatched bases: 13. DNA for the CDR3: TGTGCCAGCAGCTTAGTATCGTCTAGCGGGGGTGTGAGCTACTTC. Its protein product is CASSLVSSSGGVSYF. Using reference TRBV7-9 and TRBJ2-7 for the parts outside the CDR3, the full variable domain is DTGVSQNPRHKITKRGQNVTFRCDPISEHNRLYWYRQTLGQGPEFLTYFQNEAQLEKSRLLSDRFSAERPKGSFSTLEIQRTEQGDSAMYLCASSLVSSSGGVSYFGPGTRLTVT.

This clone has only a few counts. The J gene is TRBJ2-1, the V gene TRBV5-4; 12 positions agree with TRBD2. V shed 4 bases and J 7 bases; nucleotides not matched to a gene: 6. The CDR3 is made up of 15 amino acids. From germline, CDR1 is SGHNT and CDR2 YYREEE (reference sequence). The CDR3 region has the DNA TGTGCCAGCAGCCACCTAGCGGGGGGGCAAAATGAGCAGTTCTTC. It codes for CASSHLAGGQNEQFF.

This clone was counted once. V is TRBV6-5 and J is TRBJ1-3; a possible D gene is TRBD1 (5 bases). The CDR3 totals 16 residues. Germline V gene data show CDR1 as MNHEY and CDR2 as SVGAGI. V shed 0 bases and J shed 0 bases, with 9 bases lying between them. The DNA for the CDR3 is TGTGCCAGCAGTTACTCGAGGGACTACTCTGGAAACACCATATATTTT. Its protein product is CASSYSRDYSGNTIYF.

The chain employs TRBV2 and TRBJ1-1, with a weak D call TRBD1 (6 bases). The germline V gene has CDR1 SNHLY and CDR2 FYNNEI. With 5 bases removed from V and 0 bases from J, the gap between germline ends came to 19 bases. The CDR3 covers 17 residues. The CDR3 DNA sequence: TGTGCCAGCAGTCTTAGTCAGGGACAAATTCTGAACACTGAAGCTTTCTTT. It is translated as CASSLSQGQILNTEAFF.

V is TRBV5-5 and J is TRBJ2-7; possibly TRBD1 for D (6 bases). Germline lookup yields CDR1 SGHKS and CDR2 YYEKEE (reference sequence). V lost 4 bases and J lost 4, with 18 bases in between. The CDR3 totals 15 residues. CDR3 nucleotide sequence: TGTGCCAGCAGCCAGACCGGACAGATGGCGTACGAGCAGTACTTC. As protein: CASSQTGQMAYEQYF.

This clone was observed a single time. The chain combines TRBV29-1 with TRBJ1-3, with D tentatively TRBD1 (5 bases). The CDR3 covers 13 residues. With 3 bases removed from V and 5 bases from J, the gap between germline ends came to 11 bases. Germline V gives CDR1 SQVTM, CDR2 ANQGSEA. The CDR3 coding sequence is TGCAGCGTTGAGGGGGGTGGACGAAACACCATATATTTT. Residues: CSVEGGGRNTIYF. Drawing the rest from reference TRBV29-1 and TRBJ1-3, the complete variable domain is SAVISQKPSRDICQRGTSLTIQCQVDSQVTMMFWYRQQPGQSLTLIATANQGSEATYESGFVIDKFPISRPNLTFSTLTVSNMSPEDSSIYLCSVEGGGRNTIYFGEGSWLTVV.

In the case of this clone: A read error may produce the germline difference seen at one junction end. The V and J genes are TRBV20-1 and TRBJ1-1; 8 nucleotides match TRBD1. Germline CDR1 is DFQATT and CDR2 is SNEGSKA (reference sequence). The CDR3 has 11 residues. Here the CDR3 DNA reads TGTACGAGCAGGGGGCAGACTGAAGCTTTCTTT. It encodes CTSRGQTEAFF.